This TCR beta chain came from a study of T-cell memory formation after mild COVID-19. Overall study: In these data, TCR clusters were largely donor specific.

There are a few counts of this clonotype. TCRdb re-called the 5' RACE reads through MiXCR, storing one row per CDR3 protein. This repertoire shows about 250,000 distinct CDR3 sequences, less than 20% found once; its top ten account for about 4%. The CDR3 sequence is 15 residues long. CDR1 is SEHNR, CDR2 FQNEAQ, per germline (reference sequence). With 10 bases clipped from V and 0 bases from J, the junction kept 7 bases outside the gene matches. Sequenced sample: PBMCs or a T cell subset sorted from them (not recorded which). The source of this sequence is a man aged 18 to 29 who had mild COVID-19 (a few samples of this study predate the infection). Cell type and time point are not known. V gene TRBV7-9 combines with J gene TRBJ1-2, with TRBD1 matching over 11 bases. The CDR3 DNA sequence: TGTGCCATCGGACAGGGGGCGTTAGCTAACTATGGCTACACCTTC. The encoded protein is CAIGQGALANYGYTF.